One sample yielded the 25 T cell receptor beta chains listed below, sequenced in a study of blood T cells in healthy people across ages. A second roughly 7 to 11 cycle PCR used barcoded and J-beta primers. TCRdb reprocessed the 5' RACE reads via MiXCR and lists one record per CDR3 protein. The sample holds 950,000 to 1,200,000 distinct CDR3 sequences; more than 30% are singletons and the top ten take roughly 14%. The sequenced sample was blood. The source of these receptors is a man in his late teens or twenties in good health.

For the CDR3, the DNA is TGCGCCAGCAGCTTGGCTACAGGGCCTAATCAGCCCCAGCATTTT. This translates into CASSLATGPNQPQHF. The chain is built from TRBV5-1 and TRBJ1-5; D may be TRBD1 (6 bases). This CDR3 contains 15 residues. V was trimmed by 0 bases and J by 4 bases, leaving 11 bases between them. Germline CDR1 SGHRS, CDR2 YFSETQ.

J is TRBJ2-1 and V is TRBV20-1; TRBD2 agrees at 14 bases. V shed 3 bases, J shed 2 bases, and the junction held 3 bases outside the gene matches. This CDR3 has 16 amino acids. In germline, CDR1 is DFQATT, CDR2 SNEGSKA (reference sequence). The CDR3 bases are TGCAGTGCTAGGGGACTAGCGGGGGAGACCTACAATGAGCAGTTCTTC. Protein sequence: CSARGLAGETYNEQFF.

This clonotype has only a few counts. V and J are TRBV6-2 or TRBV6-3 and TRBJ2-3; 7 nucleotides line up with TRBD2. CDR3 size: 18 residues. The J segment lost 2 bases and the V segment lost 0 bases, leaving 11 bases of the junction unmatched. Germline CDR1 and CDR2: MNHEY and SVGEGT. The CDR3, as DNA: TGTGCCAGCAGTTACTCGGAAGGAACTAGCGCTTACACAGATACGCAGTATTTT. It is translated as CASSYSEGTSAYTDTQYF.

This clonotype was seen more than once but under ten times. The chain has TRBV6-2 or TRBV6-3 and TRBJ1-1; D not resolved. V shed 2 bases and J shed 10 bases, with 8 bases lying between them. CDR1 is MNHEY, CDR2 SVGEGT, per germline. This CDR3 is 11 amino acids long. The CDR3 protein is CASSYVNGAFF. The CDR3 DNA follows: TGTGCCAGCAGTTACGTCAACGGAGCTTTCTTT.

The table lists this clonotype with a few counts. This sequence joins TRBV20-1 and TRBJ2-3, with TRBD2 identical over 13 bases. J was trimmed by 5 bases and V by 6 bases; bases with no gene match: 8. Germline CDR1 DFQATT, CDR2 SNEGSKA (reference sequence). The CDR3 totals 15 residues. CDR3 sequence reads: CSAPLAGGRLDTQYF. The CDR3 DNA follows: TGCAGTGCGCCACTAGCGGGGGGGCGATTAGATACGCAGTATTTT.

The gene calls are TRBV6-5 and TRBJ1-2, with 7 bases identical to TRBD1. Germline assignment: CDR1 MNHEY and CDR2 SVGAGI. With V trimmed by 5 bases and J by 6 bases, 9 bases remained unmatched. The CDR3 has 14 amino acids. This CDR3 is CASSTTGSVDGYTF. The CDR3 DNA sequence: TGTGCCAGCAGTACGACAGGGTCAGTCGATGGCTACACCTTC.

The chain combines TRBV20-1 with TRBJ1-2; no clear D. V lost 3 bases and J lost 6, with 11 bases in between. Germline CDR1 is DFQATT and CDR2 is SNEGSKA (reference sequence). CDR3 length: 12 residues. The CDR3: CSASWQIHGYTF. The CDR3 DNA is TGCAGTGCTAGTTGGCAGATCCATGGCTACACCTTC.

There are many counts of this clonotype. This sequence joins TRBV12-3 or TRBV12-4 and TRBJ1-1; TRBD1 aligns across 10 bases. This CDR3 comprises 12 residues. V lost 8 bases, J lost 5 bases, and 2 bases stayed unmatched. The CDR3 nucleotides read TGTGCCAGCCGACAGGGGGCTACTGAAGCTTTCTTT. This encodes CASRQGATEAFF.

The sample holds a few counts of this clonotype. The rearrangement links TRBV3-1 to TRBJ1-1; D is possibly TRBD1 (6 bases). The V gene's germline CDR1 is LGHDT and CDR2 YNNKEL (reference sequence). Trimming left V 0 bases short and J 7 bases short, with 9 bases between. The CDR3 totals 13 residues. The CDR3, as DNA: TGTGCCAGCAGCCAAGAGCGCAGGGGTGAAGCTTTCTTT. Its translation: CASSQERRGEAFF.

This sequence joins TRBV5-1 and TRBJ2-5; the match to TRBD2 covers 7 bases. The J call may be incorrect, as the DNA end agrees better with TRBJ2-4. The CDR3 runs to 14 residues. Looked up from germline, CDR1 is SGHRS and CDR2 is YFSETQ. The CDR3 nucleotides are TGCGCCAGCAGCGGGGGGGAAACCCGGGACATTCAGTACTTC. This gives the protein CASSGGETRDIQYF.

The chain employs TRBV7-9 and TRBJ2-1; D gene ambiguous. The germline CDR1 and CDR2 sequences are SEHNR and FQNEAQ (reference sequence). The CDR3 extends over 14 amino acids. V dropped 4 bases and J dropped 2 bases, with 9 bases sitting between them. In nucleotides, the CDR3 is TGTGCCAGCAGCTCCCGGGCCACCTACAATGAGCAGTTCTTC. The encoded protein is CASSSRATYNEQFF. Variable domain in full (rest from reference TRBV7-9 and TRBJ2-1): DTGVSQNPRHKITKRGQNVTFRCDPISEHNRLYWYRQTLGQGPEFLTYFQNEAQLEKSRLLSDRFSAERPKGSFSTLEIQRTEQGDSAMYLCASSSRATYNEQFFGPGTRLTVL.

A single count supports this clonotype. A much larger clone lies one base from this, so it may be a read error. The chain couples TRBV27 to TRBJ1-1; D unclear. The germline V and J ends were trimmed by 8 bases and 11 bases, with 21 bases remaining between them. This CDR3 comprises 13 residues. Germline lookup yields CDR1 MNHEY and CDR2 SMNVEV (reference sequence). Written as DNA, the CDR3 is TGTGCCAGCTTTGTTCCGGGCGGCGGTAAGGCTTTCTTT. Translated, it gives CASFVPGGGKAFF.

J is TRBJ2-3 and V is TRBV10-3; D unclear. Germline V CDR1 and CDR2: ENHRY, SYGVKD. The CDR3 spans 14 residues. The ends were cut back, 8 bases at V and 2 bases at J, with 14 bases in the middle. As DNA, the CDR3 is TGTGCCATCGGTTCGGACGACTCCACAGATACGCAGTATTTT. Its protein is CAIGSDDSTDTQYF.

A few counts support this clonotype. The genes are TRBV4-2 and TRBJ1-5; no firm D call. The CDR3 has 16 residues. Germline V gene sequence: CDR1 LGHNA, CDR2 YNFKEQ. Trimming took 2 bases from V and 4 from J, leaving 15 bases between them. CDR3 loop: CASSQSAGRMNQPQHF. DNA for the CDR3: TGTGCCAGCAGCCAATCCGCGGGCAGGATGAATCAGCCCCAGCATTTT.

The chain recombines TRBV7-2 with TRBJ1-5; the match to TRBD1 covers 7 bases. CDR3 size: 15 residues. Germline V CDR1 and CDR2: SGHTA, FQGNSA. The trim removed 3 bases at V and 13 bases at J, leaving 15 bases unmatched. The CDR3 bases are TGTGCCAGCAGCTTCTACGGACAGGTGGTGGGACAACAGCATTTT. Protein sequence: CASSFYGQVVGQQHF.

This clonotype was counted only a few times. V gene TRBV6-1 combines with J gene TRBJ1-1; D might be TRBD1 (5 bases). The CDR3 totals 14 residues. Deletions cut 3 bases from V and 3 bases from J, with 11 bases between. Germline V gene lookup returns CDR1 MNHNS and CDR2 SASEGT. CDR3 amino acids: CASSDLGDHTEAFF. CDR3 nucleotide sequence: TGTGCCAGCAGTGATTTAGGGGATCACACTGAAGCTTTCTTT.

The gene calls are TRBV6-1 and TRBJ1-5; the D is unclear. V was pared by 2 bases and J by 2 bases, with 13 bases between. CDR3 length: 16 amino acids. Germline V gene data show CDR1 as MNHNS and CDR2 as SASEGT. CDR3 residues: CASSERRVGGNQPQHF. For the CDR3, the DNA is TGTGCCAGCAGTGAAAGAAGGGTGGGAGGCAATCAGCCCCAGCATTTT.

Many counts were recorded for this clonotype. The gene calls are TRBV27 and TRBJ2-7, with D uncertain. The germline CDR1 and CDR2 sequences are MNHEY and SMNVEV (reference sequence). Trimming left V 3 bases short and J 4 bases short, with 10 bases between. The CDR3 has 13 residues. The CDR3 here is CASSLTRSYEQYF. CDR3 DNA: TGTGCCAGCAGTTTGACCCGAAGTTACGAGCAGTACTTC.

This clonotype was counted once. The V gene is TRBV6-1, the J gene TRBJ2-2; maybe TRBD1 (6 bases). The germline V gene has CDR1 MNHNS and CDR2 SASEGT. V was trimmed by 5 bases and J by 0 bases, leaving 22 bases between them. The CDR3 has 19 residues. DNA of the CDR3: TGTGCCAGCAGTAAGCGGCCACAGGGCCGGCACCCGAACACCGGGGAGCTGTTTTTT. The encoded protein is CASSKRPQGRHPNTGELFF.

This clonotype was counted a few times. CDR3 sequence: CSAEYSGGNGEQFF. Written as DNA, the CDR3 is TGCAGTGCCGAGTATAGCGGGGGGAATGGTGAGCAGTTCTTC. The genes are TRBV20-1 and TRBJ2-1; TRBD2 matches 10 bases. Germline V gene lookup returns CDR1 DFQATT and CDR2 SNEGSKA (reference sequence). The V gene end was trimmed by 6 bases and the J gene end by 9 bases; junction bases not matched to a gene: 11. This CDR3 contains 14 residues.

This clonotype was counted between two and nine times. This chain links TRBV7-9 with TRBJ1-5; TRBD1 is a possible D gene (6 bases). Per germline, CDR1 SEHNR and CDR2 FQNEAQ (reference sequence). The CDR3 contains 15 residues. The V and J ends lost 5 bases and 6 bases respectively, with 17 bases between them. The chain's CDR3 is CASSATGLRAQPQHF. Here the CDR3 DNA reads TGTGCCAGCAGCGCGACAGGATTGCGGGCTCAGCCCCAGCATTTT.

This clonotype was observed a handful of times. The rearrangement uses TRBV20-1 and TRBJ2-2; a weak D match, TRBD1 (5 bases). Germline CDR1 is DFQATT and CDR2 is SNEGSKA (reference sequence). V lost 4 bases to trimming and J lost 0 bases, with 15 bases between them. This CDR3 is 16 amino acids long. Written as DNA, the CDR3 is TGCAGTGCTATTCCCAGGGTCCATGCGAACACCGGGGAGCTGTTTTTT. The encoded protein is CSAIPRVHANTGELFF.

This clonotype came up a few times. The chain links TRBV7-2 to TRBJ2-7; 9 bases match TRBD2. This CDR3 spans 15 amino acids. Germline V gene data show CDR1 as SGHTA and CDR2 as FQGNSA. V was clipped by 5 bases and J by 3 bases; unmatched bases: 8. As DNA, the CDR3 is TGTGCCAGCAGCCTCGAGGGACTAGCTCTCTACGAGCAGTACTTC. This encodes CASSLEGLALYEQYF.

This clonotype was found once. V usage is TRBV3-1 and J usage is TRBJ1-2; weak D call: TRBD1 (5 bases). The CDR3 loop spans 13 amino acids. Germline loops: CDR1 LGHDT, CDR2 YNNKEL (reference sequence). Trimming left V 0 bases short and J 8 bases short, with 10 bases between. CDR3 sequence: CASSQEGTRGYTF. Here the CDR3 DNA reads TGTGCCAGCAGCCAAGAAGGGACGAGGGGCTACACCTTC.

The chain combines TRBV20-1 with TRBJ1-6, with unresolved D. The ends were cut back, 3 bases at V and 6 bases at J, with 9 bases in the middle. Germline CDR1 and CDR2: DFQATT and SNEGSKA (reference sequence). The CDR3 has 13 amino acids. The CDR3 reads CSASPGPNSPLHF. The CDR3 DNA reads TGCAGTGCTAGCCCAGGTCCTAATTCACCCCTCCACTTT.